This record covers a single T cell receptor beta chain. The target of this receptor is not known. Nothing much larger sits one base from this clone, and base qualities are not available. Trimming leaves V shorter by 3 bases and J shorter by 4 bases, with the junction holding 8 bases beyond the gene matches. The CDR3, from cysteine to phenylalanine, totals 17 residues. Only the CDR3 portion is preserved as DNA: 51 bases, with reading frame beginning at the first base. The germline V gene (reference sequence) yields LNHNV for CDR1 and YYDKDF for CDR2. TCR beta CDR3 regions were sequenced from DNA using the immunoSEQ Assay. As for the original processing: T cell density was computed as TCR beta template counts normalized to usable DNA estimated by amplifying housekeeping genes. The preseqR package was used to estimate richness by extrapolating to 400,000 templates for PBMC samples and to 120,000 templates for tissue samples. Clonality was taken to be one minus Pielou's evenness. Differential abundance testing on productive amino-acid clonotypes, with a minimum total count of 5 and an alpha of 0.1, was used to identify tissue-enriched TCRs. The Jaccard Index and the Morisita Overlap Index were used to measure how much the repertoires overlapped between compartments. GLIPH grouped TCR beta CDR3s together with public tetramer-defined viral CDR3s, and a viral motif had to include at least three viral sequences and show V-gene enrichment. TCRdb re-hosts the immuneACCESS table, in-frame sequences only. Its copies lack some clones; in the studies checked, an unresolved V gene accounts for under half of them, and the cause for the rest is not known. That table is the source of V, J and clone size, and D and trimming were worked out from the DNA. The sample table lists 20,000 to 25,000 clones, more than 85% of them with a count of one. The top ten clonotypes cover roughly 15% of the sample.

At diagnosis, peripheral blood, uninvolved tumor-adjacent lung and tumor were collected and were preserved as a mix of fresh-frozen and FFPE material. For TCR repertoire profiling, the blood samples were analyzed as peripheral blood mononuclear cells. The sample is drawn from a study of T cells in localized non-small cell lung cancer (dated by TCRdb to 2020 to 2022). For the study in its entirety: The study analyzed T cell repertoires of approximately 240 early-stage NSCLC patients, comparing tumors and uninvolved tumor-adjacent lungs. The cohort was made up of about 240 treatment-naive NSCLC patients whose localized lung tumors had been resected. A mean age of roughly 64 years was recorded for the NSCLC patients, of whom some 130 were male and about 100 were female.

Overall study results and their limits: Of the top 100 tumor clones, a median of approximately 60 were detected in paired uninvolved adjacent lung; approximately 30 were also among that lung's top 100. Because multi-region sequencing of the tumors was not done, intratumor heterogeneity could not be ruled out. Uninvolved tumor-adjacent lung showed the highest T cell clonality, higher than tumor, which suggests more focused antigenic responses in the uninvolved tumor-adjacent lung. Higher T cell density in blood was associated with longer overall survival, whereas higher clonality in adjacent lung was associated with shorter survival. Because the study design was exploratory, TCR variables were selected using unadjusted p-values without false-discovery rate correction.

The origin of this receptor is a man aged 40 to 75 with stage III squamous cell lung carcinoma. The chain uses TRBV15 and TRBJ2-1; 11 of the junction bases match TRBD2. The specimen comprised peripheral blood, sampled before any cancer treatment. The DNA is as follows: TGTGCCACCAGCAGTCCTCCGGGACTAGCGGTATACAATGAGCAGTTCTTC. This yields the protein CATSSPPGLAVYNEQFF.